This T cell receptor beta chain comes out of a study of shared clonotypes between healthy human individuals. The method was immunoSEQ multiplex PCR; TCRdb's version includes in-frame clones alone and lacks a portion of them. Found here are around 200,000 clones, roughly 70% of them singletons; the top ten hold around 9.3%. The CDR3 totals 12 residues. Germline CDR1 and CDR2: SQVTM and ANQGSEA. V gave up 4 bases and J gave up 2 bases, with 7 bases separating them. This clonotype was sampled from a man younger than 40 in good health. This chain joins TRBV29-1 and TRBJ2-3; D unclear. Sequenced: memory CD4+ T cells sorted from blood. Documented subset: CD45RA-negative fraction. CDR3 amino acids: CSVARTTDTQYF. The CDR3 bases are TGCAGCGTTGCTAGGACCACAGATACGCAGTATTTT.